A single T cell receptor beta chain is shown here with its context. The record originates from a study of T cells in Graves' hyperthyroidism and ophthalmopathy. This CDR3 region has 14 residues. Germline CDR1 reads MNHEY; CDR2 reads SVGAGI. The V gene end was trimmed by 2 bases and the J gene end by 5 bases; junction bases not matched to a gene: 0. Using RNA transcripts as the source, TCR beta CDR3 regions were amplified. The HTBI primer set served for first-round RT-PCR of the TCR CDR3. TCRdb itself ran the multiplex PCR reads through MiXCR, one entry per CDR3 protein. The profile shows approximately 200,000 distinct CDR3 sequences, approximately 16% of them singletons. Hyperthyroidism was newly diagnosed in patients aged 18 to 65 (duration under 2 months). 9 to 10 ml fresh peripheral blood yielded the PBMCs.

The chain joins TRBV6-5 to TRBJ2-1, with 10 positions matching TRBD2. Sequencing input: blood. The TCR originated in a man aged 35 to 55 with Graves' hyperthyroidism. The CDR3 region has the DNA TGTGCCAGCAGTTACCTAGCGGGGGACAATGAGCAGTTCTTC. As protein: CASSYLAGDNEQFF.